The 15 T cell receptor beta chains given below trace back to one sample, sequenced in a study of CD8 T cells in Susac syndrome. Random-hexamer reverse transcription was applied to about 0.5 to 1 ug RNA. TCRdb re-called the immunoSEQ multiplex PCR reads through MiXCR, storing one row per CDR3 protein. The table includes around 170,000 distinct CDR3 sequences, more than 85% detected once. Sequenced material: CD8+ T cells from PBMCs. Source of these receptors: a human donor with Susac syndrome.

The chain couples TRBV27 to TRBJ1-5, with 8 nucleotides matching TRBD1. Germline V gene data show CDR1 as MNHEY and CDR2 as SMNVEV (reference sequence). J was trimmed by 6 bases and V by 5 bases; bases with no gene match: 6. CDR3 length equals 14 residues. CDR3 coding DNA: TGTGCCAGCAGTCTCAGGGGGCCCCTTCAGCCCCAGCATTTT. Protein product: CASSLRGPLQPQHF.

V and J are TRBV24-1 and TRBJ2-1; 7 bases map to TRBD1. Germline V gives CDR1 KGHDR, CDR2 SFDVKD. CDR3 length: 17 amino acids. V lost 2 bases and J lost 5; bases outside the gene matches: 11. DNA for the CDR3: TGTGCCACCAGTGATTCGGTCCAAGGGACAGAAAACAATGAGCAGTTCTTC. It specifies CATSDSVQGTENNEQFF.

This clonotype was recorded once. The rearrangement links TRBV5-4 to TRBJ1-1; unclear D gene. The V and J ends lost 0 bases and 6 bases respectively, with 6 bases between them. CDR3 length: 12 residues. Germline assignment: CDR1 SGHNT and CDR2 YYREEE (reference sequence). The CDR3, as DNA: TGTGCCAGCAGCTTGGATGTCTCTGAAGCTTTCTTT. Protein product: CASSLDVSEAFF.

The chain recombines TRBV5-6 with TRBJ1-2, with 7 positions matching TRBD1. The germline V gene encodes CDR1 SGHDT and CDR2 YYEEEE. V trimming: 3 bases; J trimming: 4 bases; junction bases outside the gene matches: 9. This CDR3 is built from 15 residues. The CDR3 is CASSSGTEEPYGYTF. In nucleotides, the CDR3 is TGTGCCAGCAGCTCGGGGACAGAGGAACCCTATGGCTACACCTTC.

The V and J genes are TRBV6-2 or TRBV6-3 and TRBJ1-2, with a possible D match to TRBD1 (5 bases). Germline values: CDR1 MNHEY, CDR2 SVGEGT. V lost 6 bases to trimming and J lost 7 bases, with 18 bases between them. This CDR3 has 14 amino acids. CDR3 loop: CASSRDSPSSGYTF. CDR3 in DNA: TGTGCCAGCAGCCGCGACAGCCCGTCAAGTGGCTACACCTTC.

The chain links TRBV5-6 to TRBJ1-2; 9 nucleotides line up with TRBD1. This CDR3 is 16 amino acids long. The V segment lost 3 bases and the J segment 3 bases; nucleotides outside the gene matches: 9. Germline lookup yields CDR1 SGHDT and CDR2 YYEEEE. The DNA of the CDR3 is TGTGCCAGCAGCTCGTGGGGGACAGGGAAGGACTATGGCTACACCTTC. The encoded protein is CASSSWGTGKDYGYTF.

This clonotype was picked up one time. The chain joins TRBV6-6 to TRBJ2-7; no definite D call. V lost 4 bases and J 2 bases, leaving 15 bases between the germline ends. This CDR3 is built from 15 residues. Germline CDR1 reads MNHNY; CDR2 reads SVGAGI (reference sequence). The CDR3 region is CASSSDEQLPYEQYF. As DNA, the CDR3 is TGTGCCAGCAGTTCCGATGAGCAGCTACCCTACGAGCAGTACTTC.

The rearrangement uses TRBV7-2 and TRBJ1-6; perhaps TRBD1 as D (5 bases). There are 15 residues in the CDR3. Germline V gives CDR1 SGHTA, CDR2 FQGNSA. V was pared by 1 base and J by 9 bases, with 13 bases between. CDR3 nucleotide sequence: TGTGCCAGCAGCTTAGTAGGCGCGGGGGGTTCACCCCTCCACTTT. This gives the protein CASSLVGAGGSPLHF.

CDR3 in amino acids: CASSVGYPSYEQYF. The CDR3 coding sequence is TGTGCCAGCAGCGTAGGATACCCCTCCTACGAGCAGTACTTC. This chain joins TRBV9 and TRBJ2-7; D gene unclear. Trimming removed 0 bases at V and 0 bases at J, with 7 bases between. CDR1 and CDR2 from the germline V gene are SGDLS and YYNGEE. The CDR3 length is 14 residues.

The gene calls are TRBV12-3 or TRBV12-4 and TRBJ1-2; TRBD1 agrees at 8 bases. V shed 5 bases and J 7 bases; nucleotides not matched to a gene: 6. The CDR3 loop spans 13 amino acids. Here the CDR3 DNA reads TGTGCCAGCAGTCATGGACAGGGCAGTGGCTACACCTTC. This codes for CASSHGQGSGYTF.

The V and J genes are TRBV20-1 and TRBJ1-5, with D unclear. Per germline, CDR1 DFQATT and CDR2 SNEGSKA (reference sequence). The CDR3 loop spans 14 amino acids. The V gene lost 1 base and the J gene lost 1 base, with 8 bases spanning the gap. The CDR3 region has the DNA TGCAGTGCTAGAGTCGGTGGAAGCAATCAGCCCCAGCATTTT. It codes for CSARVGGSNQPQHF.

The count of this clonotype is one. As DNA, the CDR3 is TGTGCCAGCAGCGTCTTAAGGGAGGCGAACACCGGGGAGCTGTTTTTT. Amino acids: CASSVLREANTGELFF. This chain links TRBV9 with TRBJ2-2; a weak D match, TRBD2 (6 bases). CDR1 is SGDLS, CDR2 YYNGEE, per germline. V dropped 2 bases and J dropped 0 bases, with 11 bases sitting between them. The CDR3 covers 16 residues. The full variable domain, its missing parts supplied by reference TRBV9 and TRBJ2-2, is DSGVTQTPKHLITATGQRVTLRCSPRSGDLSVYWYQQSLDQGLQFLIQYYNGEERAKGNILERFSAQQFPDLHSELNLSSLELGDSALYFCASSVLREANTGELFFGEGSRLTVL.

The rearrangement links TRBV6-5 to TRBJ1-5; 7 bases are shared with TRBD1. The CDR3 has 14 residues. The ends lost 5 bases at V and 7 bases at J; junction bases unmatched: 8. CDR1 MNHEY and CDR2 SVGAGI come from the germline V gene. The CDR3 coding sequence is TGTGCCAGCAGTGGACTGAGACAGGGACAGCCCCAGCATTTT. Translating it yields CASSGLRQGQPQHF.

The rearrangement uses TRBV5-6 and TRBJ2-3; 13 nucleotides align to TRBD2. This CDR3 region has 16 residues. CDR1 is SGHDT, CDR2 YYEEEE, per germline. With V trimmed by 4 bases and J by 2 bases, 4 bases remained unmatched. CDR3 region: CASSPGTSGITDTQYF. CDR3 DNA sequence: TGTGCCAGCAGCCCAGGGACTAGCGGGATCACAGATACGCAGTATTTT.

V is TRBV9 and J is TRBJ2-1; 7 nucleotides line up with TRBD2. J lost 0 bases, V lost 6 bases, and 15 bases had no gene match. CDR1 SGDLS and CDR2 YYNGEE come from the germline V gene. This CDR3 spans 18 amino acids. Here the CDR3 reads CASTQEDGGLFSYNEQFF. CDR3 DNA sequence: TGTGCCAGCACTCAGGAGGACGGGGGGTTATTCTCCTACAATGAGCAGTTCTTC. Together with reference TRBV9 and TRBJ2-1, the CDR3 gives the full variable domain: DSGVTQTPKHLITATGQRVTLRCSPRSGDLSVYWYQQSLDQGLQFLIQYYNGEERAKGNILERFSAQQFPDLHSELNLSSLELGDSALYFCASTQEDGGLFSYNEQFFGPGTRLTVL.